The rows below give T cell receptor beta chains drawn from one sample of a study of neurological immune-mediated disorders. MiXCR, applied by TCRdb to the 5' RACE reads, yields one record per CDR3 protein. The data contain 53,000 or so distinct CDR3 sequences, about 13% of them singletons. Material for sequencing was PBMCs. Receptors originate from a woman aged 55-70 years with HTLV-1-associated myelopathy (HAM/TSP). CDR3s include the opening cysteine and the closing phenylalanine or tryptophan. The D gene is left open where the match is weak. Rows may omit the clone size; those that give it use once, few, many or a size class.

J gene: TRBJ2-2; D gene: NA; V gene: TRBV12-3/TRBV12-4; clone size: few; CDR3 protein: CASKPGGPNTGELFF; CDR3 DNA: TGTGCCAGCAAACCCGGCGGGCCGAACACCGGGGAGCTGTTTTTT
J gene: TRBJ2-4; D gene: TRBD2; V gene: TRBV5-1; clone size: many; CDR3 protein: CASSSVAGVGNIQYF; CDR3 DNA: TGCGCCAGCAGCTCAGTAGCGGGAGTGGGGAACATTCAGTACTTC
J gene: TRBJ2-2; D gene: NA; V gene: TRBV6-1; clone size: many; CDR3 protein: CASSEFRDGGELFF; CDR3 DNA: TGTGCCAGCAGTGAATTCCGGGACGGCGGGGAGCTGTTTTTT
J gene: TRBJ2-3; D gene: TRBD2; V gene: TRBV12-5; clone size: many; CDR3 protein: CASGLRLAGGPDTQYF; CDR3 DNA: TGTGCTAGTGGCCTCCGGCTAGCGGGAGGGCCAGATACGCAGTATTTT
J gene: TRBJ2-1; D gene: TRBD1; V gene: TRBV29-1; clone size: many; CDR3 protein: CSVAWQGAYNEQFF; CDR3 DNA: TGCAGCGTTGCGTGGCAGGGGGCCTACAATGAGCAGTTCTTC
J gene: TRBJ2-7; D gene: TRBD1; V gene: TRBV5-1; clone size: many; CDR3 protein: CASSRTGSLSYEQYF; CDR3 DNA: TGCGCCAGCTCTCGGACAGGGTCCCTCTCCTACGAGCAGTACTTC
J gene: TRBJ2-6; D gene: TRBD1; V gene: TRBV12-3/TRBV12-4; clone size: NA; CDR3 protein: CASSLGQGASGANVLTF; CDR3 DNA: TGTGCCAGCAGTTTAGGGCAGGGGGCTAGTGGGGCCAACGTCCTGACTTTC
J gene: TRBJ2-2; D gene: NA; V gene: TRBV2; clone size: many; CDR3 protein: CASLTGNTGELFF; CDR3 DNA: TGTGCCAGCCTAACAGGGAACACCGGGGAGCTGTTTTTT
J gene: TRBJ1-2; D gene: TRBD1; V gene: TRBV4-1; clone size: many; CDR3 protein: CASSQEWTGVYGYTF; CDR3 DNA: TGCGCCAGCAGCCAAGAATGGACAGGGGTCTATGGCTACACCTTC
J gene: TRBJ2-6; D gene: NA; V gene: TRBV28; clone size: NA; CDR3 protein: CVSSLGGSGANVLTF; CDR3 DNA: TGTGTCAGCAGTTTGGGCGGGTCGGGGGCCAACGTCCTGACTTTC
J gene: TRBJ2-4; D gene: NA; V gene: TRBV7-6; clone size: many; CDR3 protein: CASSLLRKGDIQYF; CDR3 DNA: TGTGCCAGCAGCCTCCTCCGAAAGGGAGACATTCAGTACTTC
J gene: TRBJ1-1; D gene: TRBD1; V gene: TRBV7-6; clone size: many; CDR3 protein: CASSPGRGRGTEAFF; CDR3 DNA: TGTGCCAGCAGCCCGGGAAGGGGGCGAGGCACTGAAGCTTTCTTT
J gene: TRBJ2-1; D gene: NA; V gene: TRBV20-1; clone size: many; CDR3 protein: CSARDWSGNYNEQFF; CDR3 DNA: TGCAGTGCTAGAGATTGGAGCGGAAACTACAATGAGCAGTTCTTC
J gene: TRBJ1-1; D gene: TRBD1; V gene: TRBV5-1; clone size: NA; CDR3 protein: CASSADRATEAFF; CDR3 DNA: TGCGCCAGCAGCGCAGACAGGGCCACTGAAGCTTTCTTT
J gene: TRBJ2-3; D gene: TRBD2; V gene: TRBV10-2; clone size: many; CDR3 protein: CASSESPSGSTDTQYF; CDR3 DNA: TGCGCCAGCAGTGAGTCTCCTAGCGGGAGTACAGATACGCAGTATTTT
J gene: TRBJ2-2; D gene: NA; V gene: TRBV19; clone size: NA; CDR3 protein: CASSQKRSDTGELFF; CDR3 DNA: TGTGCCAGTAGCCAGAAGCGGTCGGACACCGGGGAGCTGTTTTTT
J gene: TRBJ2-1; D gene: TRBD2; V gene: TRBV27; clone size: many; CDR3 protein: CASSPGLVVFHEQFF; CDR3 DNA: TGTGCCAGCAGTCCTGGACTAGTCGTCTTTCATGAGCAGTTCTTC
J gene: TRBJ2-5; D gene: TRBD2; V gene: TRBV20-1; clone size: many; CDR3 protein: CSASTSGKRETQYF; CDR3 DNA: TGCAGTGCTAGTACTAGCGGGAAAAGAGAGACCCAGTACTTC
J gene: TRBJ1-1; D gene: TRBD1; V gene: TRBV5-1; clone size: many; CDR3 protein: CASSFGTGGFVGTEAFF; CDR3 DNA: TGCGCCAGCAGCTTTGGGACAGGGGGCTTCGTCGGCACTGAAGCTTTCTTT
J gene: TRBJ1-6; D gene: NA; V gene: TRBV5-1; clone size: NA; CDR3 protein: CASSLQGAEYNSPLHF; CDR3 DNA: TGCGCCAGCAGCCTACAAGGGGCGGAGTATAATTCACCACTCCACTTT
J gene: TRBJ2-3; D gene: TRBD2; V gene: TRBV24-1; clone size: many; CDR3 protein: CATSVGGSGTDTQYF; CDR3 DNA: TGTGCCACCAGTGTAGGCGGGAGTGGAACAGATACGCAGTATTTT
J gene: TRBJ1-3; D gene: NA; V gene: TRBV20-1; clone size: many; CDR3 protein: CSARTSGTGNTIYF; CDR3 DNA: TGCAGTGCTAGAACCTCGGGGACTGGAAACACCATATATTTT
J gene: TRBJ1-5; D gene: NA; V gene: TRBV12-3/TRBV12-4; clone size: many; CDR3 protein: CASSLPGLNQPQHF; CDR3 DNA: TGTGCCAGCAGTTTGCCAGGGTTAAATCAGCCCCAGCATTTT
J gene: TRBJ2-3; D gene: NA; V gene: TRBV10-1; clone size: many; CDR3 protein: CASSDGTSRSTDTQYF; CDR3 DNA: TGCGCCAGCAGTGATGGGACCAGCCGAAGCACAGATACGCAGTATTTT
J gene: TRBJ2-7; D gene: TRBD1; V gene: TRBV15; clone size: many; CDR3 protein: CATSRTGGSYEQYF; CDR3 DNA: TGTGCCACCAGCAGGACAGGGGGCTCCTACGAGCAGTACTTC
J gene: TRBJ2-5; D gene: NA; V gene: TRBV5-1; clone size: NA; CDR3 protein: CASRGTLEETQYF; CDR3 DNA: TGCGCCAGCAGGGGAACCCTTGAGGAGACCCAGTACTTC
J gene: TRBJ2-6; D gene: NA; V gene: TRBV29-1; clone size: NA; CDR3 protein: CSVPGGSGDNVLTF; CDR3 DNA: TGCAGCGTTCCCGGCGGCTCTGGTGACAACGTCCTGACTTTC
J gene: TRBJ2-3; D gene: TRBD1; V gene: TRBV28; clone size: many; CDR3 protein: CASRVVRDRDTQYF; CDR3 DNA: TGTGCCAGCAGGGTAGTACGGGACAGAGATACGCAGTATTTT
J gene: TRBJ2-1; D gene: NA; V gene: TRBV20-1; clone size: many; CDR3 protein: CSARVITDYNEQFF; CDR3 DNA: TGCAGTGCTAGAGTCATTACAGACTACAATGAGCAGTTCTTC
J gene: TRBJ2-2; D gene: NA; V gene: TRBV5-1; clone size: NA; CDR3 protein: CASSSTGTPLTATGELFF; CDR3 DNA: TGCGCCAGCAGCTCGACCGGGACTCCACTCACCGCCACCGGGGAGCTGTTTTTT
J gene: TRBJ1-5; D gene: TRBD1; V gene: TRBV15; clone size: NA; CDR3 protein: CATSRDERTGWISQPQHF; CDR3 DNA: TGTGCCACCAGCAGAGATGAGCGGACAGGGTGGATAAGTCAGCCCCAGCATTTT
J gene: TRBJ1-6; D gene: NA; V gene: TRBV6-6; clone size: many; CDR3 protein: CASNPEKNSPLHF; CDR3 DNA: TGTGCCAGCAACCCGGAAAAAAATTCACCCCTCCACTTT
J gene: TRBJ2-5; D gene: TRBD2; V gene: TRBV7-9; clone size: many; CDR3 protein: CASSQATGPGEGETQYF; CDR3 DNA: TGTGCCAGCAGCCAGGCTACCGGGCCCGGGGAGGGGGAGACCCAGTACTTC
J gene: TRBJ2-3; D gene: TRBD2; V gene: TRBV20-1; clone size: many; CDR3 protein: CSASGTSFREDTQYF; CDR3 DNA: TGCAGTGCTTCCGGGACTAGCTTTAGGGAGGATACGCAGTATTTT
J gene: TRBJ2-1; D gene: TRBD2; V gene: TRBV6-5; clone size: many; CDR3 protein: CASSTRTSGPYNEQFF; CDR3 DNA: TGTGCCAGCAGTACTAGGACTAGCGGGCCCTACAATGAGCAGTTCTTC
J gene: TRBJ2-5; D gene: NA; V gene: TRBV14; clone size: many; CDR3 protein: CASSRRRGRETQYF; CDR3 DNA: TGTGCCAGCAGCCGTAGGAGGGGTAGAGAGACCCAGTACTTC
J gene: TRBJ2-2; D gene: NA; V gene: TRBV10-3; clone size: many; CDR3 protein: CAISDGPNTGELFF; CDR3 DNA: TGTGCCATCAGTGACGGCCCGAACACCGGGGAGCTGTTTTTT
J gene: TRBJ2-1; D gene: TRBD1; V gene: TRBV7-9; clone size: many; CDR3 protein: CASSLLGTGTYNEQFF; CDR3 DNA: TGTGCCAGCAGCTTATTAGGGACAGGGACCTACAATGAGCAGTTCTTC
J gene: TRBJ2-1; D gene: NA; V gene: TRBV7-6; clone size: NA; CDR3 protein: CASSLLSEEAYNEQFF; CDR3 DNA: TGTGCCAGCAGCTTATTATCAGAAGAAGCCTACAATGAGCAGTTCTTC
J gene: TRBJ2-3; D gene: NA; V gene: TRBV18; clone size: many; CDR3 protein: CASSLTDTSTDTQYF; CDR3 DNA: TGTGCCAGCTCATTAACCGATACTAGCACAGATACGCAGTATTTT
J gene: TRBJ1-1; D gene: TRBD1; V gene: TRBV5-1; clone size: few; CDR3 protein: CASSWTGDTEAFF; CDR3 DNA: TGCGCCAGCAGCTGGACAGGGGACACTGAAGCTTTCTTT